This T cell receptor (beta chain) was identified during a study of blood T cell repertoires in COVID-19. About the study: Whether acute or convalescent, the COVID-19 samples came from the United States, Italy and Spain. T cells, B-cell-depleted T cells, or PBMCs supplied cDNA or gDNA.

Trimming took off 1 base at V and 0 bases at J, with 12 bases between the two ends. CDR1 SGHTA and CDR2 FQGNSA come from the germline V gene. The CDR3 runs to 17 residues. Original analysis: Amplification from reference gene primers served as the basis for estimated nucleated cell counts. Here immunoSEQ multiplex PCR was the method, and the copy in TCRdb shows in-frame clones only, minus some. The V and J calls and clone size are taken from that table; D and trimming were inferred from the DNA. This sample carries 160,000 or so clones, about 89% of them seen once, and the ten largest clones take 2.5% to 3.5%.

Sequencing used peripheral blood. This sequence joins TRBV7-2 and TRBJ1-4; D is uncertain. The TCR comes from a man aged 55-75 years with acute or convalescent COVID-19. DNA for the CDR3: TGTGCCAGCAGCTTAGAGGCGGCGGTTGCAACTAATGAAAAACTGTTTTTT. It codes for CASSLEAAVATNEKLFF.